This T cell receptor (beta chain) derives from a study of regulatory T cells in long-lasting Graves disease. In its sample, this clonotype was seen a few times. Its cognate antigen is unknown. Overall study findings and caveats: Researchers examined only peripheral blood and not thyroid tissue. Persistent disease preferred TRBV28, TRBJ1-2 and TRBJ2-5; new disease, TRBV20-1 and TRBJ2-1. Persistent patients shared more public clonotypes (approximately 2,900) than new patients (more than 900).

The length of the CDR3 is 14 residues. Trimming removed 2 bases from V and 6 bases from J, with 17 bases in between. Germline V gives CDR1 DFQATT, CDR2 SNEGSKA (reference sequence). This sample's time point: persistent/refractory GD, antithyroid drugs over 5 years with positive TRAb. From PBMCs, RNA was extracted and then used to make the TCR library. With EDTA tubes as the receptacles, approximately 10 milliliters of peripheral blood were drawn. Investigators prepared the TCR beta libraries by applying iRepertoire HTBI primers and Arm-PCR of CDR3 regions. TCRdb analysed the multiplex PCR reads with MiXCR anew, one entry per CDR3 protein. The data contain roughly 300,000 distinct CDR3 sequences, around 20% of them singletons.

The rearrangement links TRBV20-1 to TRBJ2-7, with D maybe TRBD1 (8 bases). The sample here was peripheral blood mononuclear cells (PBMCs), taken when the disease was refractory, from a patient treated with antithyroid drugs. The source is a female donor with Graves disease. The CDR3 sequence: CSARFTDREGEQYF. The CDR3 region has the DNA TGCAGTGCTAGATTTACGGACAGGGAGGGCGAGCAGTACTTC.